This TCR beta chain was observed in a study of blood T cell repertoires in COVID-19. Study-level background: Whether acute or convalescent, the COVID-19 samples came from the United States, Italy and Spain. Sources were T cells, B-cell-depleted T cells, or PBMCs; the material itself was cDNA or gDNA.

This CDR3 comprises 16 residues. J was trimmed by 5 bases and V by 1 base; bases with no gene match: 8. Germline loops: CDR1 SGDLS, CDR2 YYNGEE. The repertoire was sequenced with immunoSEQ multiplex PCR; TCRdb's copy has only in-frame clones and lacks some. The data contain tens of thousands of clones, about 83% of them seen just once; the ten biggest clones take up 5.4%. The sequencing sample was made of peripheral blood. This chain links TRBV9 with TRBJ2-5, with TRBD1 matching over 10 bases. The receptor's source is a man between 60 and 75 years old with acute or convalescent COVID-19. Written as DNA, the CDR3 is TGTGCCAGCAGCGTAAGTGTCCGGACAGGGGGTGAGACCCAGTACTTC. This sequence encodes CASSVSVRTGGETQYF.